A single T cell receptor (beta chain) is shown here with its context. The antigen this receptor binds is unknown. Base qualities are not recorded, but no much larger clone differs from it by a single base. The sample is drawn from a study of T cells in Graves' hyperthyroidism and ophthalmopathy (dated by TCRdb to about 2019). Notes on the research overall: Peripheral blood was sampled at the time of initial diagnosis, prior to any treatment. The paper describes TCR Vbeta CDR3 sequencing of around 130 peripheral blood samples, made up of some 42 ophthalmopathy patients, roughly 80 hyperthyroidism patients and 17 progressor patients. An independent validation cohort of under 20 hyperthyroidism patients and approximately 15 patients who later progressed to ophthalmopathy tested prospective prediction of ophthalmopathy. To identify TCR V-J signatures that set the groups apart, the researchers used a discovery cohort of 100 patients, made up of around 40 with Graves' ophthalmopathy and about 60 with stable Graves' hyperthyroidism. Thyroid tissue and blood T-cell repertoires from about 6 Graves' hyperthyroidism patients were also compared in the study. After blood sampling, hyperthyroidism patients were treated with methimazole at a starting dose of 30 mg daily, and ophthalmopathy patients were treated with high-dose intravenous methylprednisolone. The roughly 91 discovery patients were randomly split 7:3 into training and test sets.

What the authors observed across the whole study: In cross-validation, a model built on a 13 V-J signature told ophthalmopathy apart from stable hyperthyroidism with just under 90% sensitivity and around 83% specificity, and in testing the same model reached 80%/75%. No statistical method was used to fix the sample size in advance, and group allocation was not hidden from the investigators. In validation, progression to ophthalmopathy was predicted by the model with roughly 69% sensitivity and 72% to 85% specificity, a median of roughly 6 months before onset. Blood samples also contained most of the expanded thyroid clonotypes (frequency above 0.001), which suggests that blood repertoires may reflect thyroid immune responses.

Moderately to severely active disease, a Clinical Activity Score of at least 3, a NOSPECS grade of at least 4, and a duration under 3 months were present in ophthalmopathy patients. Exclusion was applied to patients with uncontrolled infections, other autoimmune diseases, pregnancy or lactation. Diagnoses relied on clinical symptoms, serum thyroxine and TRAb, thyroid ultrasound and orbital computed tomography. PBMCs were isolated from 8 to 10 ml of fresh peripheral blood by Ficoll-Paque density gradient centrifugation. Trizol reagent was used to extract total RNA, and RNA quality was then checked on an Agilent 2100 Bioanalyzer. The junction shows trimming of 2 bases on V and 5 bases on J, and the gene matches do not reach 6 bases of it. The CDR3 runs 15 residues from the cysteine to the phenylalanine. Only the CDR3 part of the read is kept: 45 bases, read in frame from the first base. From a lookup of the germline V gene, CDR1 and CDR2 are MDHEN and SYDVKM.

Amplification of TCR beta CDR3 regions was carried out from RNA transcripts. The TCR CDR3 was subjected to a first round of RT-PCR using the HTBI primer set and the Qiagen OneStep RT-PCR kit. The libraries were constructed in a second round of multiplex PCR and then size-selected and purified. The libraries were sequenced on an Illumina HiSeq2000 using paired-end 100 bp reads. The published analysis was carried out like this. Raw data were processed with SOAPnuke, discarding reads with adapters, uncalled bases, mean Phred below 15, or no exact constant-primer or identifier match. COPE v1.2.5 was used to merge high-quality paired reads, and clonotypes were defined as unique nucleotide sequences. Clonotypes were aligned to IMGT TRBV, TRBD and TRBJ reference segments using MiTCR v1.1. Only V-J combinations with frequency above 0.0001, covering about 99% of repertoires, were analysed. A TCS score was defined as the ratio of F50 (clonal expansion) to E x V (chaos), with BLOSUM62-based TCRdist applied between CDR3 peptides within each V-J. Welch's t-statistics and random forest reduced roughly 540 V-J features to 10 to 15, which were used in a naive Bayes classifier (R e1071). The public sequencing data were trimmed at Q25 with fastp and processed into clonotypes with MiXCR by TCRdb, which kept only in-frame beta chains. One record per CDR3 amino acid sequence lists the most common genes and DNA. TCRdb's processing, not the study's, gives the V and J calls here. The sample table contains approximately 600,000 distinct CDR3 sequences; only one count was recorded for around 20% of them. Of the sample, around a third is held by the ten largest clones.

The sequencing input was blood. The chain uses TRBV28 and TRBJ2-7; 10 middle bases align to TRBD2. This clonotype was obtained from a young man with Graves' ophthalmopathy. The DNA sequence is as follows: TGTGCCAGCAGTTTAGCCCTAGCGGGAGTCGACGAGCAGTACTTC. It translates as CASSLALAGVDEQYF.